This T cell receptor beta chain was retrieved from a study of OX40 agonist ivuxolimab in advanced cancers. At the level of the study: Dose-escalation patients were diagnosed with hepatocellular carcinoma, melanoma, renal cell cancer or head and neck cancer.

V lost 0 bases and J 6 bases, leaving 17 bases between the germline ends. The CDR3 length is 16 residues. Looked up from germline, CDR1 is MGHRA and CDR2 is YSYEKL. Systemic immunosuppression or a history of autoimmune disease excluded patients. Profiled with immunoSEQ multiplex PCR; TCRdb holds only in-frame clones, not every one. The sample consists of about 58,000 clones, about 81% of them appearing once. This sequence joins TRBV4-1 and TRBJ1-1, with D uncertain. This TCR was sampled from an adult with an advanced solid tumor such as melanoma, head and neck, liver or kidney cancer. Sequenced material: CD4+ or CD8+ T cells sorted from blood, taken in a trial of the OX40 agonist ivuxolimab. This chain's CDR3 is CASSQDSGGSRAEAFF. The DNA of the CDR3 is TGCGCCAGCAGCCAAGATAGTGGAGGATCGCGCGCTGAAGCTTTCTTT.